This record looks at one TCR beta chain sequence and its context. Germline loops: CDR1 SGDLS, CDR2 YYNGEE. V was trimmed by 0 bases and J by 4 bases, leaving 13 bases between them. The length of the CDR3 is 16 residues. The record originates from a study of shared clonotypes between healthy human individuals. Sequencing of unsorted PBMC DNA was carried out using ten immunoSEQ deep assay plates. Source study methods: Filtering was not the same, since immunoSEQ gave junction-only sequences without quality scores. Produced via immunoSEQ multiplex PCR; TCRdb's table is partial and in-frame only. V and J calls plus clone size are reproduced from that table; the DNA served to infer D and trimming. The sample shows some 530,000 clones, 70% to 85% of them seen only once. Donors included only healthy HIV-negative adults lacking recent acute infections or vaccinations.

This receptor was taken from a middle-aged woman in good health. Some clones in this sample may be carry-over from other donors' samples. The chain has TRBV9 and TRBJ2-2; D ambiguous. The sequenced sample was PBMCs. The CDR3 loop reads CASSVDLELATGELFF. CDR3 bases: TGTGCCAGCAGCGTAGATCTAGAACTTGCCACCGGGGAGCTGTTTTTT.